This T cell receptor (beta chain) was sequenced for a study of CD8 T cells in ankylosing spondylitis. Findings and caveats of the study: Enrichment of disease-linked clones was reportedly significant in matched ankylosing spondylitis synovial fluid.

This clonotype was picked up many times. No antigen is known for it. Germline V CDR1 and CDR2: DFQATT, SNEGSKA (reference sequence). The CDR3 runs to 12 residues. V lost 4 bases to trimming and J lost 2 bases, with 8 bases between them. TCRdb analysed the 5' RACE reads with MiXCR anew, one entry per CDR3 protein. Altogether over 110,000 distinct CDR3 sequences are present, 7% to 10% being singletons, with the ten largest covering 7.3%. The gene calls are TRBV20-1 and TRBJ1-1, with unresolved D. Material: synovial fluid, either unsorted or a sorted T cell fraction (not recorded which). This sequence originates from a male donor with ankylosing spondylitis. In DNA, the CDR3 is TGCAGTGCTATGGTCTACAACACTGAAGCTTTCTTT. As protein: CSAMVYNTEAFF.